The T cell receptor beta chain described here comes from a study of cytomegalovirus exposure and HLA in healthy donors listed by TCRdb under 2017. For the study in its entirety: An earlier analysis of some 600 of the donors reported about 260 Gb of sequence data and 100 million to 120 million unique TCR beta sequences obtained from approximately 180 million T cells. Among a few hundred genotyped donors of the cohort, an average of approximately 240,000 unique TCR beta nucleotide sequences were sequenced per donor, around 20% of them non-productive. In addition to the first cohort of roughly 670 subjects, a separate validation cohort of about 120 different subjects was used. All discovery cohort repertoires had been generated on a single sequencing platform. An earlier analysis of several hundred of the donors applied high-throughput TCR beta sequencing to assess whether each TCR beta V gene segment acted as functional or pseudogenic. HLA typing covered class I and class II loci at four-digit resolution. A later genetic analysis took genome-wide SNP genotypes for about 60% of the roughly 670 donors and used that subset as a discovery cohort. Five DR-DQ haplotypes were handled as single units for association and clustering, since linkage in the cohort was strong. The study combined high-throughput TCR immunosequencing, statistical association of individual TCRs with disease status, and machine learning to predict cytomegalovirus infection status. The study was designed to test whether signatures of past pathogen exposure could be identified by cataloging public T cell receptors. Of the approximately 370 genotyped donors, 75% to 85% were placed in the genetic ancestry cluster associated with self-reported Caucasian donors. Using immunosequencing, the study profiled T cell repertoires from around 670 subjects and related those repertoires to cytomegalovirus serostatus. In the later analysis, no new phenotypic data were used to find candidate immune exposures; instead, reliance was placed on TCR beta sequences and their occurrence across donors. A later analysis re-examined previously published TCR beta repertoires from hundreds of donors and added high-resolution HLA genotyping to investigate patterns of TCR occurrence. An early release covering around 630 HLA-typed donors comprised about 290 gigabases of sequencing data and around 85 million unique TCR sequences. Typing coverage varied by locus: about 629-630 donors for A, B, C, DRB1 and DQB1; roughly 500 for DQA1; around 570 for DPA1; approximately 450 for DPB1. Alongside the repertoire data, information on donor age, sex, ethnicity and CMV serostatus was compiled.

From a lookup of the germline V gene, CDR1 and CDR2 are LGHNA and YSLEER. V was cut back by 1 base and J by 3 bases, leaving a gap of 9 bases between them. The CDR3 has 15 amino acids, counting the end cysteine and phenylalanine. Just CDR3 DNA is preserved here, 45 bases in frame from base 1. Here is what the overall study found, with its caveats: In an earlier analysis of around 500 of the donors, most TCR beta V segments appeared in productive rearrangements about 90% or about 30% of the time, broadly matching IMGT annotations. Because the 87-base-pair reads could not distinguish some IMGT-functional V segments, including TRBV6-2 and TRBV6-3, those segments were excluded. In a later analysis, HLA-associated TCR beta chains showed more clonal expansion and lower generation probabilities than non-associated chains that were equally common. According to a later analysis, most CMV-associated TCR beta chains appeared to be HLA-restricted, and the HLA associations seemed to be driven largely by CMV exposure. A further reported finding was that TCR beta sequences accurately predicted the HLA-A and HLA-B alleles for most subjects in the first cohort. At a false discovery rate of 0.05, a later analysis linked approximately 18,000 TCR beta sequences to specific HLA alleles. In both the original and validation cohorts, the classifier was reported to diagnose cytomegalovirus status with high specificity and sensitivity. Only TCR beta chains were sequenced in this cohort, and the absence of alpha or paired-chain data limited detectable features. In a later genetic analysis, fewer N-insertions in productive TCRs were reported among donors in an Asian-associated ancestry cluster than the roughly 700-donor mean. A later genetic analysis associated a missense DCLRE1C variant with V-gene and J-gene trimming of TCR beta chains, and an independent cohort replicated the association. The study listed 150 to 200 TCR beta chains as associated with cytomegalovirus. The presence/absence analyses assumed that sequencing depth was roughly uniform across donors, and that assumption may not be true. Most TCR sequences were seen in very few donors, while some public TCRs were found in many individuals. A cluster of highly shared sequence variants was judged likely to represent a technical artifact of the sequencing pipeline. Correlated functional status among segregating V segments might be attributable to linkage disequilibrium, but an unknown experimental factor could not be ruled out. In vitro tests confirmed that a few of the cytomegalovirus-associated TCR beta chains recognize cytomegalovirus antigens. In a later analysis, TCR association rates were found to vary across HLA loci, with the most associated TCRs seen for DRB1 alleles and the fewest for HLA-C alleles. The authors suggested that the approach could potentially be extended to other disease states and immunological phenotypes. For the cohort, immune exposure information was limited to CMV serostatus. According to a later analysis, parvovirus B19, influenza, CMV and Epstein-Barr virus appeared linked to several top co-occurrence clusters. Because HLA typing was missing for some donors at each locus, association tests included only the typed subset. Assigning TCR associations to individual alleles was difficult when HLA alleles, especially DR and DQ, strongly co-occurred. Because counts were too low, seventeen rarely observed V segments, including chromosome 9 orphons, were excluded from the earlier analysis of 587 of the donors.

This clone appeared a single time. Its antigen remains unidentified. Base qualities were left out, and no much larger clone turns up one base away. In total, about 650 healthy bone marrow donors made up the cohort. Cohort members were all nominally healthy when sampled, although unrecorded immune exposures were likely present. The donor was CMV seronegative and was included in the group of several hundred seronegative cohort members. A peripheral blood sample was collected from each donor, and TCR beta sequencing was performed on peripheral blood mononuclear cells. The Qiagen DNeasy Blood Extraction Kit was used to extract genomic DNA from the blood cell samples. Library creation used the immunoSEQ multiplex PCR assay. The multiplex PCR relied on a mix of 60 forward primers for TCR Vbeta segments and 13 reverse primers for TCR Jbeta segments. Amplification of the CDR3 region of rearranged TCR beta genes was performed with a multiplex PCR assay on genomic DNA. The amplified TCR beta libraries were sequenced on the Illumina HiSeq System as 87-base-pair reads. Per the original workflow: Across the 700 or so repertoires, a later analysis counted 80 million or so unique TCR beta chains, roughly 11 million of which were shared by at least two donors. Raw reads were error-corrected and collapsed into unique sequences with a nearest-neighbor algorithm that merged closely related sequences to remove PCR and sequencing errors. To assign V, D and J gene segments, CDR3 sequences were aligned to IMGT reference sequences. For a sequence to be retained, a match of at least six nucleotides was required to both a V gene segment and a J gene segment. Rearrangements were called productive when the CDR3 lacked stop codons and stayed in frame with V and J; all others were non-productive. Following IMGT convention, CDR3 was defined as the stretch from the second conserved V-encoded cysteine to the conserved J-encoded phenylalanine. The earlier analysis of about 610 of the donors excluded sequences that lacked an unambiguous match to a single V gene segment. In an earlier analysis of a few hundred of the donors, V segments were called functional above 56.7% productive rearrangements and were called segregating when the between-donor standard deviation exceeded 5%. A statistical classification framework was built for diagnosing cytomegalovirus status from the catalog of TCR beta chain sequences. A later analysis assigned V and J genes by comparing TCR nucleotide sequences with IMGT/GENE-DB human TR gene sequences. A later analysis assigned CDR3 sequences and most-parsimonious VDJ recombination scenarios with the TCRdist pipeline. In a later analysis, each TCR beta chain was defined by its CDR3 amino acid sequence together with its V-gene family, and reads without a unique V-gene family were excluded. In a later analysis, several hundred highly shared, low-generation-probability nucleotide sequences were removed to address suspected cross-contamination and a sequencing artifact. For each public chain, a later analysis derived a clonal expansion index from normalized ranks of inferred template counts within each repertoire. A later analysis computed generation probabilities with a VDJ recombination model fitted to out-of-frame rearrangements, and checked the results against IGoR. In a later analysis, hypergeometric tests were used to score TCR-TCR, TCR-HLA and TCR-CMV co-occurrence, with a repertoire-size bias correction applied to TCR pairs. False discovery rates were estimated in a later analysis by permuting HLA or CMV assignments 20 times. A later analysis grouped co-occurring TCRs with DBSCAN, adding TCRdist sequence similarity when clustering within HLA-allele-positive subsets. Repertoires with fewer than 30,000 or more than 120,000 public chains, plus five repertoires with anomalous nucleotide sharing, were excluded from co-occurrence clustering. TCRdb provides this immuneACCESS table in a form limited to in-frame rearrangements. Some clones are lacking; in checked studies, under half of them reflect an unresolved V gene, and why the rest are absent is not known. That table is the source of V, J and clone size, and D and trimming were worked out from the DNA. The sample table contains about 170,000 clones; only one count was recorded for around 86% of them. The leading ten clones occupy under 3% of the sample.

This receptor was taken from a male donor in good health and CMV-seronegative. The sequenced sample was PBMCs. The sequence joins TRBV4-3 to TRBJ2-2; confidence is insufficient to name the D gene. The CDR3 is CASSQAPRDTGELFF. The nucleotide sequence is TGCGCCAGCAGCCAAGCTCCCCGGGACACCGGGGAGCTGTTTTTT.